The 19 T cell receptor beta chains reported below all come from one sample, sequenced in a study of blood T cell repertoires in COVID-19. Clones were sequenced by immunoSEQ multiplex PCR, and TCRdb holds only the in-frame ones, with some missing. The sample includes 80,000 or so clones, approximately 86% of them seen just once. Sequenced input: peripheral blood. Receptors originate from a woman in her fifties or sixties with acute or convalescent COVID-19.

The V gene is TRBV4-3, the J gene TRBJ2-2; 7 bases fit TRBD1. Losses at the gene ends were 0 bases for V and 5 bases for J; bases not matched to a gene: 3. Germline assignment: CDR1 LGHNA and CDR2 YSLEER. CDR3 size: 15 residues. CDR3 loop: CASSQEAGGTGELFF. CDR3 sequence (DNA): TGCGCCAGCAGCCAAGAGGCAGGGGGTACCGGGGAGCTGTTTTTT.

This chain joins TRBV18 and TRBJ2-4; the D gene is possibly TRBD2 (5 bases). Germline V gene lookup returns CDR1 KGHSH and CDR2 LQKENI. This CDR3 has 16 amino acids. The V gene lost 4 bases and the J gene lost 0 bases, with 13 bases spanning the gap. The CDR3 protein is CASSRSIGVAKNIQYF. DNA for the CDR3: TGTGCCAGCTCACGCTCTATCGGGGTAGCCAAAAACATTCAGTACTTC. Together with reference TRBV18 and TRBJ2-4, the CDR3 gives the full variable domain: NAGVMQNPRHLVRRRGQEARLRCSPMKGHSHVYWYRQLPEEGLKFMVYLQKENIIDESGMPKERFSAEFPKEGPSILRIQQVVRGDSAAYFCASSRSIGVAKNIQYFGAGTRLSVL.

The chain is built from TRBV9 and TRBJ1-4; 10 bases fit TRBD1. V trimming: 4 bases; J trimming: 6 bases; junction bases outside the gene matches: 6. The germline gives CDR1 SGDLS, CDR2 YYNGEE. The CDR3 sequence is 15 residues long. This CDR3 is CASSPTGTGDEKLFF. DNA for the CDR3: TGTGCCAGCAGCCCCACCGGGACAGGGGATGAAAAACTGTTTTTT.

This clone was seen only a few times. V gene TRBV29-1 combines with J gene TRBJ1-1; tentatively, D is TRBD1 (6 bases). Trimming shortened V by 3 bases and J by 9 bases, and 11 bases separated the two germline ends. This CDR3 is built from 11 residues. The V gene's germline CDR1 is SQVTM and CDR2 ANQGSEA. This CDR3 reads CSVENRDQAFF. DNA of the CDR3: TGCAGCGTTGAGAACAGGGATCAAGCTTTCTTT. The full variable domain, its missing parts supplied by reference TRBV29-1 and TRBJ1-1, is SAVISQKPSRDICQRGTSLTIQCQVDSQVTMMFWYRQQPGQSLTLIATANQGSEATYESGFVIDKFPISRPNLTFSTLTVSNMSPEDSSIYLCSVENRDQAFFGQGTRLTVV.

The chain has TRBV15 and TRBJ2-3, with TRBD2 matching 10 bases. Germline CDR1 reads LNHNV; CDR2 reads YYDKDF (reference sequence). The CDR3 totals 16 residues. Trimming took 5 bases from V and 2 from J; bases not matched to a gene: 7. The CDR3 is CATSSRTSGNTDTQYF. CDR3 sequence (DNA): TGTGCCACCAGCTCTCGGACTAGCGGAAACACAGATACGCAGTATTTT.

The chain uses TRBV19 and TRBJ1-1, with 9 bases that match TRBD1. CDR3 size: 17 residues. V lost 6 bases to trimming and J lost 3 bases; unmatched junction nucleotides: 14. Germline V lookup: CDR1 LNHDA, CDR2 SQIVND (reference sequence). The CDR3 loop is CASSPSGQGWWDTEAFF. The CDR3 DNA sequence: TGTGCCAGTAGCCCCTCGGGACAGGGATGGTGGGACACTGAAGCTTTCTTT.

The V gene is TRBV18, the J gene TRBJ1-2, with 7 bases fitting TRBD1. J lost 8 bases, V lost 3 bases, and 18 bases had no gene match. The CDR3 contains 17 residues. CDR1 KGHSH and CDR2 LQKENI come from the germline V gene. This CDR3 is CASSPLPPGTDSNGYTF. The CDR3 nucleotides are TGTGCCAGCTCACCGCTACCGCCCGGGACAGATTCTAACGGCTACACCTTC. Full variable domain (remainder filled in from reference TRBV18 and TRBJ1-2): NAGVMQNPRHLVRRRGQEARLRCSPMKGHSHVYWYRQLPEEGLKFMVYLQKENIIDESGMPKERFSAEFPKEGPSILRIQQVVRGDSAAYFCASSPLPPGTDSNGYTFGSGTRLTVV.

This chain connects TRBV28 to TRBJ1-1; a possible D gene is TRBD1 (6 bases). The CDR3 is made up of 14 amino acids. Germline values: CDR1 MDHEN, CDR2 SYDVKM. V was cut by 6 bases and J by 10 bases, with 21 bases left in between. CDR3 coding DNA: TGTGCCAGCAGCCTCTCGAGGGGAGGGGGGACAGCTTTCTTT. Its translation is CASSLSRGGGTAFF.

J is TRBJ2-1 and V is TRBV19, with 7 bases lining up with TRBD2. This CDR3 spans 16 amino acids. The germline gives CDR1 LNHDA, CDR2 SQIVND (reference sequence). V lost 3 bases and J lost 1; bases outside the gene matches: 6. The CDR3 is CASSILGGGSYNEQFF. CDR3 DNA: TGTGCCAGTAGTATCTTGGGCGGGGGTTCCTACAATGAGCAGTTCTTC.

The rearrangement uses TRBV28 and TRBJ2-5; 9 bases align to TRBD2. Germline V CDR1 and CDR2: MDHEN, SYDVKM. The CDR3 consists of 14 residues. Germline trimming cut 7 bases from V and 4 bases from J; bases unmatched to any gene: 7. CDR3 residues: CASKRGGAAETQYF. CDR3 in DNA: TGTGCCAGCAAGCGCGGGGGGGCCGCAGAGACCCAGTACTTC.

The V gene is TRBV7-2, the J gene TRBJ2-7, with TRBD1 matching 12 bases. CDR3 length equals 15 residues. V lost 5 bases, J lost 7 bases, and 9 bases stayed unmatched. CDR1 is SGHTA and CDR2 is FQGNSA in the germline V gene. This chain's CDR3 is CASSPRDRGRVEQYF. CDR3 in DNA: TGTGCCAGCAGCCCCCGGGACAGGGGGCGAGTAGAGCAGTACTTC.

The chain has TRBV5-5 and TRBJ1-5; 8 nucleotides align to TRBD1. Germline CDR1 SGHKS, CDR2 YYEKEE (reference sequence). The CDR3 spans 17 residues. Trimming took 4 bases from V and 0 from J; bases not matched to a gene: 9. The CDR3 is CASSGGTGSYSNQPQHF. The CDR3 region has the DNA TGTGCCAGCAGCGGCGGGACAGGCAGCTATAGCAATCAGCCCCAGCATTTT.

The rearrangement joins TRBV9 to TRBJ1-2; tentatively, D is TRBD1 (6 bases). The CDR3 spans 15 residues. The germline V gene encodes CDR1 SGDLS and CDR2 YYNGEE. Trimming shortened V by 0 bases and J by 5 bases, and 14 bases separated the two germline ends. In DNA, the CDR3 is TGTGCCAGCAGCGTAGACCAGGGGCTCGGGTATGGCTACACCTTC. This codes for CASSVDQGLGYGYTF.

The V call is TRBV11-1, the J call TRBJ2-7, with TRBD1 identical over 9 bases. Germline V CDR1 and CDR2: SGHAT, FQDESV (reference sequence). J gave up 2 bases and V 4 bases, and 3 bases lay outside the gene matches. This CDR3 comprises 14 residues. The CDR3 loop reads CASSSRTGAYEQYF. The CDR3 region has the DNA TGTGCCAGCAGCTCTCGGACAGGGGCCTACGAGCAGTACTTC.

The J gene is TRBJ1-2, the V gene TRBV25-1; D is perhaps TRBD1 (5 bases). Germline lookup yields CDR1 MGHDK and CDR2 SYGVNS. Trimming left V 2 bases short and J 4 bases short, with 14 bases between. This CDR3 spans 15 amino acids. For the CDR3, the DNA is TGTGCCAGCAGTGAACTTGGGGGAGCGGGCTATGGCTACACCTTC. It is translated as CASSELGGAGYGYTF.

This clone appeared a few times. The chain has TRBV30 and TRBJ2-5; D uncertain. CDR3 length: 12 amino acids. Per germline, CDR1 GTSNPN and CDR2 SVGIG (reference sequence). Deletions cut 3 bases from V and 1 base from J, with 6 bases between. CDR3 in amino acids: CAWSRLQETQYF. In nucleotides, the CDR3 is TGTGCCTGGAGCAGGCTCCAAGAGACCCAGTACTTC.

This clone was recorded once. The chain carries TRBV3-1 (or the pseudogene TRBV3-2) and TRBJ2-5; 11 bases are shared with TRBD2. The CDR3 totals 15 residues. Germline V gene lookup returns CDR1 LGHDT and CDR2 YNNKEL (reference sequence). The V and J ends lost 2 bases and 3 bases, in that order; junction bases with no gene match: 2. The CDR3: CASSQQGLAEETQYF. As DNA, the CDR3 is TGTGCCAGCAGCCAACAGGGACTAGCGGAAGAGACCCAGTACTTC.

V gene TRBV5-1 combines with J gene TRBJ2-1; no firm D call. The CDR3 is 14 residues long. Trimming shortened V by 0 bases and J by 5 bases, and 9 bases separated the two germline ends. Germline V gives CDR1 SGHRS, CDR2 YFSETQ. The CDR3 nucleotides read TGCGCCAGCAGCTTGGTTGGTGCGGACAATGAGCAGTTCTTC. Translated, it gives CASSLVGADNEQFF.

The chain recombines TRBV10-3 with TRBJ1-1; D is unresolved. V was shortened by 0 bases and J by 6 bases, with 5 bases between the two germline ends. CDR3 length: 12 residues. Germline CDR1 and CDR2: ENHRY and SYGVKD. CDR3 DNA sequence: TGTGCCATCAGTGAGTCTGCAGCTGAAGCTTTCTTT. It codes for CAISESAAEAFF.